This paragraph covers one TCR beta chain sequence. Treatment of the sample: randomized to nivolumab then ipilimumab (arm A) or the reverse (arm B). These data belong to a study of sequential checkpoint blockade in melanoma. The method was immunoSEQ multiplex PCR; TCRdb's version includes in-frame clones alone and lacks a portion of them. The sample carries about 18,000 clones, about 25% recorded once. Losses at the gene ends were 4 bases for V and 4 bases for J; bases not matched to a gene: 12. This CDR3 spans 18 amino acids. The germline gives CDR1 SGHNT, CDR2 YENEEA. This receptor was taken from a human donor with melanoma. The sequenced sample was tumor tissue (inferred from file names), obtained from a patient given nivolumab and ipilimumab in sequence. The genes are TRBV11-3 and TRBJ2-7, with 14 bases lining up with TRBD2. DNA of the CDR3: TGTGCCAGCAGCTCGGACTTTGGACTAGCGGGGGGAGTATACGAGCAGTACTTC. This translates into CASSSDFGLAGGVYEQYF.